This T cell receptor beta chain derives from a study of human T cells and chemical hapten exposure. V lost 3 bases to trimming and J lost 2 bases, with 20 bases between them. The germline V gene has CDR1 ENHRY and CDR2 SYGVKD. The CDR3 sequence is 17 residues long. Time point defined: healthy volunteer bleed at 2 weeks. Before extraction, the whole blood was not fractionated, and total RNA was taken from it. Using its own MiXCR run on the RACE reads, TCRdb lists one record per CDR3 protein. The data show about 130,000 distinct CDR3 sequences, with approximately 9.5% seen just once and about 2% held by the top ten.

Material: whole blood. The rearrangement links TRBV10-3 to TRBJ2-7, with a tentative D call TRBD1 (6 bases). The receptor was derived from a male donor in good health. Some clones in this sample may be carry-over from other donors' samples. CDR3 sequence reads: CAISDPGPQGRTYEQYF. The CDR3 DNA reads TGTGCCATCAGTGATCCAGGCCCCCAGGGGAGAACCTACGAGCAGTACTTC.